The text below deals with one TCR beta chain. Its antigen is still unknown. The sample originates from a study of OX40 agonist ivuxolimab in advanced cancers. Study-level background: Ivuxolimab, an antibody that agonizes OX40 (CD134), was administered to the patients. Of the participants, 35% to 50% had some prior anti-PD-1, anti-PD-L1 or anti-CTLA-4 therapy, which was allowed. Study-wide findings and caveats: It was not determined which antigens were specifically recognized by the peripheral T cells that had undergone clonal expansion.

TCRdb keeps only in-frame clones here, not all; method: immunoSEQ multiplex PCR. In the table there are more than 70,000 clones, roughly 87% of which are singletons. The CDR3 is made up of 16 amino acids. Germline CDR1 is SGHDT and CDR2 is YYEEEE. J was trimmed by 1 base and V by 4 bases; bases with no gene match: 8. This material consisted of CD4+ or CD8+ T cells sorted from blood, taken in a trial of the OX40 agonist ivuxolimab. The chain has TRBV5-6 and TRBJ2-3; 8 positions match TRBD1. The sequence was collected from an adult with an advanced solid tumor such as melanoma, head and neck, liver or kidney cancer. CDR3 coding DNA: TGTGCCAGCAGCCCCGGAGGGGACAGGCGCACAGATACGCAGTATTTT. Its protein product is CASSPGGDRRTDTQYF.